This T cell receptor (beta chain) was documented in a study of cytomegalovirus exposure and HLA in healthy donors. Regarding this clone: As yet, its antigen is unknown.

Study outcomes and limitations: Near-uniform donor sequencing depth was presumed by presence/absence analyses.

This CDR3 is built from 15 residues. CDR1 and CDR2 (germline): MNHEY, SVGAGI. V was pared by 5 bases and J by 1 base, with 14 bases between. A multiplex PCR was run with 60 Vbeta primers and 13 Jbeta primers. The protocol was immunoSEQ multiplex PCR, while the TCRdb copy is restricted to in-frame clones and leaves out a portion. The sample includes 140,000 to 150,000 clones, approximately 82% of them seen just once. Material: PBMCs. The chain uses TRBV6-5 and TRBJ1-2; tentative D call: TRBD1 (5 bases). This clonotype was obtained from a woman aged 60-75 years in good health and CMV-seropositive. Here the CDR3 reads CASSPQGNVNYGYTF. The CDR3 DNA follows: TGTGCCAGCAGTCCGCAGGGAAATGTTAACTATGGCTACACCTTC.